This is a list of T cell receptor beta chains from one sample in a study of regulatory T cells in long-lasting Graves disease. TCRdb analysed the multiplex PCR reads with MiXCR anew, one entry per CDR3 protein. The sample contains about 360,000 distinct CDR3 sequences, 16% of which appear only once. These data were also filed under a second study, of T cells in Graves' hyperthyroidism and ophthalmopathy.

The sequencing here drew on peripheral blood mononuclear cells (PBMCs), taken at new diagnosis, from a patient treated with antithyroid drugs. These receptors were collected from a young woman with Graves disease. The CDR3 runs from the conserved cysteine through the conserved F or W. The order of the fields is D gene, clone size, J gene, V gene, CDR3 DNA, CDR3 protein. A D gene is named only where the DNA matches it firmly. Size is omitted from some rows. Given values are once, few, many or a class for expanded clones.

-	many	TRBJ2-7	TRBV7-9	TGTGCCAGCAGCTCACCACGGAACGAGCAGTACTTC	CASSSPRNEQYF
-	many	TRBJ1-2	TRBV19	TGTGCCAGTAACGGGCAGCCGAGATGGGACTATGGCTACACCTTC	CASNGQPRWDYGYTF
TRBD1	-	TRBJ1-5	TRBV6-9	TGTGCCAGCAGTTTAATCTGGACAGGGCCTCAGCCCCAGCATTTT	CASSLIWTGPQPQHF
TRBD2	-	TRBJ2-3	TRBV5-4	TGTGCCAGCAGCTTGGCGTCGGTAGCGGGGCCAACTCGCACAGATACGCAGTATTTT	CASSLASVAGPTRTDTQYF
-	many	TRBJ2-7	TRBV6-1	TGTGCCAGCAGTGAGCCTTCTAGACCCTACGAGCAGTACTTC	CASSEPSRPYEQYF
TRBD1	few	TRBJ1-5	TRBV5-1	TGCGCCAGCAGCCATTCCGGGACAGATGGTGGTCAGCCCCAGCATTTT	CASSHSGTDGGQPQHF
TRBD1	many	TRBJ1-2	TRBV28	TGTGCCAGCGGGAGGACAGGGCGAGGCTACACCTTC	CASGRTGRGYTF
TRBD1	-	TRBJ1-5	TRBV29-1	TGCAGCGTTGGGGACAGGGGTAATCAGCCCCAGCATTTT	CSVGDRGNQPQHF
TRBD2	few	TRBJ2-1	TRBV9	TGTGCCAGCAGCGTGAGAGCGGGAGGTCCAGGGTTCTTC	CASSVRAGGPGFF
-	-	TRBJ2-7	TRBV9	TGTGCCAGCAGCGTAGCTGCCGCAGTCAACGAGCAGTACTTC	CASSVAAAVNEQYF
TRBD2	many	TRBJ2-7	TRBV5-1	TGCGCCAGCAGCGGCGTTAAAGCGGGGTCTACCTACGAGCAGTACTTC	CASSGVKAGSTYEQYF
TRBD1	-	TRBJ1-5	TRBV4-1	TGCGCCAGCAGCCAAGGGGGACAGGGGGCAATCGGTCAGCCCCAGCATTTT	CASSQGGQGAIGQPQHF
TRBD1	-	TRBJ1-2	TRBV2	TGTGCCAGCCCAGGGGGGGAGCTTTCTTATGGCTACACCTTC	CASPGGELSYGYTF
-	many	TRBJ1-2	TRBV5-1	TGCGCCAGCAGAATAACTCCGGGACGGATTTATGGCTACACCTTC	CASRITPGRIYGYTF
TRBD1	-	TRBJ2-7	TRBV20-1	TGCAGTGCTAGAACAGGGGGCCCCTACGAGCAGTACTTC	CSARTGGPYEQYF
-	-	TRBJ1-4	TRBV5-1	TGTGCCAGCAGCTCAAAACTGTTTTTT	CASSSKLFF
-	once	TRBJ2-5	TRBV10-3	TGTGCCACCAGTGAGGGCCCTTCGGAGACCCAGTACTTC	CATSEGPSETQYF
-	many	TRBJ1-6	TRBV2	TGTGCCAGCAGTGACCTAGAGGATTCACCCCTCCACTTT	CASSDLEDSPLHF
TRBD1	few	TRBJ2-1	TRBV11-2	TGTGCCAGCGGCAAGGGGACAGCTTACAATGAGCAGTTCTTC	CASGKGTAYNEQFF
TRBD1	few	TRBJ2-1	TRBV4-1	TGCGCCAGCAGAGGACAGGGAATCTCCTACAATGAGCAGTTCTTC	CASRGQGISYNEQFF
-	-	TRBJ2-2	TRBV5-6	TGTGCCAGCCGAGCGGGTACGAACACCGGGGAGCTGCTTTTT	CASRAGTNTGELLF
-	-	TRBJ1-2	TRBV12-3/TRBV12-4	TGTGCCAGCAGTGGCGGGACGCGGGCTAACTATGGCTACACCTTC	CASSGGTRANYGYTF
TRBD1	many	TRBJ2-2	TRBV28	TGTGCCACCAGTTTAGTTAGGGGGCAGCTGTTTTTT	CATSLVRGQLFF
-	many	TRBJ1-2	TRBV2	TGTGCCAGCACCCCCCCGAATAACTATGGCTACACCTTC	CASTPPNNYGYTF
TRBD1	many	TRBJ1-4	TRBV18	TGTGCCAGCTCACGACGACAGGGAGATGATGAAAAACTGTTTTTT	CASSRRQGDDEKLFF
-	-	TRBJ2-2	TRBV6-2/TRBV6-3	TGTGCCAGCAGTCCTCAGACAGCTCACAATCGACCCACCGGGGAGCTGTTTTTT	CASSPQTAHNRPTGELFF
-	few	TRBJ2-7	TRBV5-6	TGTGCCAGCAGCGCCCCCGGGACCGTATCCTACGAGCAGTACTTC	CASSAPGTVSYEQYF
TRBD1	many	TRBJ1-5	TRBV2	TGTGCCAGCAGTGATCCCGGGACAGATAATCAGCCCCAGCATTTT	CASSDPGTDNQPQHF
TRBD1	few	TRBJ1-1	TRBV6-2/TRBV6-3	TGTGCCAGCAGTCGCCCAGACAGGGCGAGTACTGAAGCTTTCTTT	CASSRPDRASTEAFF
-	many	TRBJ2-5	TRBV27	TGTGCCAGCAGTAAACTGGACGGACAAGAGACCCAGTACTTC	CASSKLDGQETQYF
-	-	TRBJ2-7	TRBV7-8	TGTGCCAGCAGCCTCGGGGGGCTTGGGATCTACGAGCAGTACTTC	CASSLGGLGIYEQYF
TRBD2	-	TRBJ2-5	TRBV9	TGTGCCAGCAGCGTAACGGGAGGGGGAGAGACCCAGTACTTC	CASSVTGGGETQYF
-	many	TRBJ1-4	TRBV27	TGTGCCAGCAGTCCCCCGGGTGAGGTGCCTGAAAAACTGTTTTTT	CASSPPGEVPEKLFF
-	few	TRBJ1-2	TRBV7-8	TGTGCCAGCAGCTTAGGAAGGGGGGAGGGTGGCTACACCTTC	CASSLGRGEGGYTF
-	few	TRBJ1-5	TRBV7-2	TGTGCCAGCAGCTTAGGAAGGGGTAGAGGTTGGTATCAGCCCCAGCATTTT	CASSLGRGRGWYQPQHF
-	few	TRBJ1-1	TRBV29-1	TGCAGCGTTGGTGAATCAGGGCGGAACACTGAAGCTTTCTTT	CSVGESGRNTEAFF